Below, one T cell receptor (beta chain) is given with its context. The antigen it recognizes is unknown. Base quality data are lacking; no much larger clone is found one base away. This sample was included in a study of metastatic and nonmetastatic thyroid tumors (dated by TCRdb to 2019 to 2021). Background for the entire study: Repertoires from peripheral blood and from tumor or nodule tissue samples of malignant and benign thyroid patients were compared.

In the germline V gene (reference sequence), CDR1 corresponds to GTSNPN and CDR2 to SVGIG. From its cysteine to its phenylalanine, the CDR3 spans 16 amino acids. CDR3 DNA is the only sequence kept; it has 48 bases, read in frame from the first base. No treatment had been received by any patient before thyroid surgery. Patient clinical samples collected from the early 2010s to the late 2010s were retrospectively analysed using T-cell receptor beta sequencing. Libraries were constructed by PCR. Sequencing was carried out with an Illumina HiSeq 4000. High-throughput sequencing was used to profile the CDR3 region of the TCR beta-chain in every patient. In the original analysis: A classifier to discriminate distant-metastatic papillary thyroid cancer patients was built from CDR3 differences across clinicopathological groups. The Shannon index was used to assess repertoire diversity, and the Morisita-Horn index was used to assess tumor-blood repertoire similarity. In-frame beta chains were kept once TCRdb had trimmed the public reads at Q25 with fastp and called clones with MiXCR. These V and J calls are TCRdb output, not the study's own analysis. In all, the sample holds about 25,000 clones, and 20% to 25% of those were seen once. The top ten clonotypes cover about 30% of the sample.

Points the paper makes about the study in general: TCR beta diversity was reported as significantly higher in malignant tumors than in benign nodules, in both blood and tumor samples.

The chain employs TRBV30 and TRBJ1-3; too little of a D gene remains to name it. The sequenced sample consisted of blood. The sequence came from a male donor with papillary thyroid cancer or a benign thyroid nodule (not recorded which). Some clones in this sample may be carry-over from other donors' samples. The sequence in DNA is TGTGCGTGCAGTATGTACTCTGTTAGCTCTGGAAACACCATATATTTT. This gives the protein CACSMYSVSSGNTIYF.